Below are 5 T cell receptor beta chains sequenced from a single sample in a study of memory CD4+ T cells and cytomegalovirus serostatus. Profiled with immunoSEQ multiplex PCR; TCRdb holds only in-frame clones, not every one. The sample comprises about 50,000 clones, 75% to 85% of which are singletons, and 0.67% rests with the top ten. Single viable CD3+CD4+CD8-CD45RO+ cells were sorted as the memory CD4+ T cells. Sequencing used memory CD4+ T cells from blood. The receptors stem from an adult in good health and CMV-seronegative.

In its sample, this clone was seen a few times. This chain uses TRBV6-1 with TRBJ2-7; tentatively, D is TRBD1 or TRBD2 (5 bases each). The CDR3 runs 13 residues. V was shortened by 5 bases and J by 1 base, with 9 bases between the two germline ends. Germline loops: CDR1 MNHNS, CDR2 SASEGT. CDR3 in amino acids: CASSIEGSYEQYF. Here the CDR3 DNA reads TGTGCCAGCAGTATCGAGGGGTCCTACGAGCAGTACTTC.

The chain uses TRBV19 and TRBJ2-7; 9 bases map to TRBD2. The CDR3 contains 14 residues. Germline V gives CDR1 LNHDA, CDR2 SQIVND (reference sequence). Unmatched junction bases numbered 4, after V lost 5 bases and J lost 2 bases. As DNA, the CDR3 is TGTGCCAGTAGTTTTAGCGGGAGTACCTACGAGCAGTACTTC. This translates into CASSFSGSTYEQYF.

This chain links TRBV6-6 with TRBJ2-5; D is possibly TRBD2 (5 bases). Germline V lookup: CDR1 MNHNY, CDR2 SVGAGI (reference sequence). V was pared by 0 bases and J by 7 bases, with 9 bases between. This CDR3 has 13 residues. The CDR3 DNA follows: TGTGCCAGCAGTTACTCGAGGGTAGGGACCCAGTACTTC. Amino acid sequence: CASSYSRVGTQYF.

The V and J genes are TRBV6-5 and TRBJ2-7; D uncertain. Per the germline V gene, CDR1 is MNHEY and CDR2 is SVGAGI. The CDR3 is 15 amino acids. The V gene lost 6 bases and the J gene lost 4 bases, with 19 bases spanning the gap. CDR3 amino acids: CASSQRPVAGYEQYF. CDR3 nucleotide sequence: TGTGCCAGCAGCCAACGCCCTGTGGCTGGGTACGAGCAGTACTTC.

The chain carries TRBV7-8 and TRBJ2-5; 11 bases are a match to TRBD1. Germline V CDR1 and CDR2: SGHVS, FQNEAQ. The CDR3 has 14 residues. V dropped 5 bases and J dropped 5; count of bases not matched to a gene: 4. The CDR3 protein is CASSLRDRGETQYF. The CDR3 coding sequence is TGTGCCAGCAGCCTCCGGGACAGGGGGGAGACCCAGTACTTC.